This record covers a single T cell receptor (beta chain). Its antigen is unknown. The J segment lost 5 bases and the V segment lost 3 bases, leaving 8 bases of the junction unmatched. There are 16 residues in the CDR3. Germline assignment: CDR1 SGHRS and CDR2 YFSETQ. The sample comes from a study of CD8+ T cells in alopecia areata. General study findings and limits: Normal scalp had lower clonality than lesional scalp, with alopecia totalis/universalis lesions showing this most strongly.

Peripheral blood, together with lesional scalp punch biopsies, was collected from alopecia areata patients. Using a FACSAria, the CD4+ and CD8+ T cells were sorted from the PBMCs. Investigators isolated RNA and reverse transcribed it into cDNA to act as the sequencing template. Some clones are missing from TCRdb's copy, which holds only in-frame ones; the method was immunoSEQ multiplex PCR. In the table there are under 250,000 clones, 50% to 60% of which are singletons. This material consisted of CD4+ T cells sorted from blood, taken at week 0. The receptor's source is a human donor with alopecia areata. The chain uses TRBV5-1 and TRBJ2-1; 10 nucleotides line up with TRBD2. CDR3 sequence reads: CASSSTGTSANNEQFF. The CDR3 nucleotides are TGCGCCAGCAGCTCTACCGGGACTAGCGCCAACAATGAGCAGTTCTTC.